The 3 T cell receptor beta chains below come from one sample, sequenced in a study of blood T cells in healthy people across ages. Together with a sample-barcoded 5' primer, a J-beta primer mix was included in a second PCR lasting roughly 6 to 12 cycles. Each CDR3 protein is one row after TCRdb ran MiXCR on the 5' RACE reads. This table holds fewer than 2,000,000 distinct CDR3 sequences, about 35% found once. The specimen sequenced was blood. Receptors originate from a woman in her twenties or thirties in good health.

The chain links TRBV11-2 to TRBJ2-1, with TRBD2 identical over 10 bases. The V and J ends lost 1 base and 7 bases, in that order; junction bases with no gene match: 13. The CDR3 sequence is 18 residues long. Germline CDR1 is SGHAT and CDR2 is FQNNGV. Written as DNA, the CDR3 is TGTGCCAGCAGCTTAGTGTCGCTAGCGGGAGCGGGGAGGAATGAGCAGTTCTTC. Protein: CASSLVSLAGAGRNEQFF.

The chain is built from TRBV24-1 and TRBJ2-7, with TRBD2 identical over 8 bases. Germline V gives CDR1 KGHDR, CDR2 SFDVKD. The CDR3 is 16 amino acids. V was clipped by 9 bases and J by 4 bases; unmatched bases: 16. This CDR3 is CATSFTRTSIKYEQYF. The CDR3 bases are TGTGCCACCTCTTTCACCAGGACTAGCATCAAATACGAGCAGTACTTC.

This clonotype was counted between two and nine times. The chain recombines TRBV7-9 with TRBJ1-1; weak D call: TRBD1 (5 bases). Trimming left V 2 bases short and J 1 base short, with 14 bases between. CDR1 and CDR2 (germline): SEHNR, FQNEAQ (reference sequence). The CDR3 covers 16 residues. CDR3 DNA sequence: TGTGCCAGCAGCTTACAGGGTGGACGTGGGAACACTGAAGCTTTCTTT. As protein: CASSLQGGRGNTEAFF.